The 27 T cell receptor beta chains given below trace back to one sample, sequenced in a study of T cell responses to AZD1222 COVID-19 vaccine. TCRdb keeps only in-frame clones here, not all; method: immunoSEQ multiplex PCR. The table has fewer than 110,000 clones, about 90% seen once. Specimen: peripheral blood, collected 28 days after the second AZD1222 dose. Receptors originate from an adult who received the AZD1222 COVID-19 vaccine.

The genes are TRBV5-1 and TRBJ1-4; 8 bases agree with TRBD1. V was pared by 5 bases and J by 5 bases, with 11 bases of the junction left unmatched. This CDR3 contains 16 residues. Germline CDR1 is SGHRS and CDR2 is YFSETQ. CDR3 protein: CASSFGIWDRNEKLFF. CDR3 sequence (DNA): TGCGCCAGCAGTTTTGGGATTTGGGACAGGAATGAAAAACTGTTTTTT.

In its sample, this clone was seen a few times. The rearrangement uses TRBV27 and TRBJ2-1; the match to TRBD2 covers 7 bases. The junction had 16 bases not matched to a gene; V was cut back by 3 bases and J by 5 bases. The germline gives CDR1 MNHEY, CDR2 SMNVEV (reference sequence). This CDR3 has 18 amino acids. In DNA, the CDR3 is TGTGCCAGCAGTTTGAAGCGGGACGGCGGGACTGCTAACAATGAGCAGTTCTTC. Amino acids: CASSLKRDGGTANNEQFF.

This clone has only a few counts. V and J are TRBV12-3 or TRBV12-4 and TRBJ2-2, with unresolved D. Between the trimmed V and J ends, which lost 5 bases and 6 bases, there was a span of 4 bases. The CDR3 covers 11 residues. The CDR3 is CASSPPGELFF. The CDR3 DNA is TGTGCCAGCAGTCCCCCCGGGGAGCTGTTTTTT.

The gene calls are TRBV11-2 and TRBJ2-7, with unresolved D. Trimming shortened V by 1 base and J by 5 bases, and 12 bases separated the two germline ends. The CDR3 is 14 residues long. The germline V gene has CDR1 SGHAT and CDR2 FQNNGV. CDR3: CASSLAGARDEQYF. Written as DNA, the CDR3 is TGTGCCAGCAGCTTAGCCGGAGCTCGGGACGAGCAGTACTTC.

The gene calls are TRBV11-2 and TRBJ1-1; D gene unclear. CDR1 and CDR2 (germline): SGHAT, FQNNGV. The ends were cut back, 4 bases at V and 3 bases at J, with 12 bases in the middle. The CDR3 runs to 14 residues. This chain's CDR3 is CASSYGSVDTEAFF. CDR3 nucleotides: TGTGCCAGCAGCTATGGTTCGGTAGACACTGAAGCTTTCTTT.

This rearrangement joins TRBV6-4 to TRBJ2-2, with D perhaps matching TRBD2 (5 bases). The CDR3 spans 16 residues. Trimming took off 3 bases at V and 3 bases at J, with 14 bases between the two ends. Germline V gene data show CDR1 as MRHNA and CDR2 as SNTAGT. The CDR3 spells CASSESPAVDTGELFF. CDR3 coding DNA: TGTGCCAGCAGTGAGTCTCCAGCGGTAGACACCGGGGAGCTGTTTTTT.

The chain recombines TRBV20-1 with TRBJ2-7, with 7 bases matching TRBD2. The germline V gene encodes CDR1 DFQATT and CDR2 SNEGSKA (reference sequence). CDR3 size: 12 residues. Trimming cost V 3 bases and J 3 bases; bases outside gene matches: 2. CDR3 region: CSASTGGYEQYF. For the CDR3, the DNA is TGCAGTGCTAGTACGGGGGGCTACGAGCAGTACTTC.

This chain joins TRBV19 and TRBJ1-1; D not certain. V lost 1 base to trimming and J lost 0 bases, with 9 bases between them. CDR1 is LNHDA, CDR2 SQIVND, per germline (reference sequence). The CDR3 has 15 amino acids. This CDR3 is CASSIGGSMNTEAFF. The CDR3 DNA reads TGTGCCAGTAGTATAGGAGGGAGTATGAACACTGAAGCTTTCTTT.

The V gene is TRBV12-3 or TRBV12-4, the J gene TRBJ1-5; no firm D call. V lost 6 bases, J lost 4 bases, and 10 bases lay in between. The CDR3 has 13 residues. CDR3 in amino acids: CASSFIGNQPQHF. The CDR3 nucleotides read TGTGCCAGCAGCTTCATCGGGAATCAGCCCCAGCATTTT.

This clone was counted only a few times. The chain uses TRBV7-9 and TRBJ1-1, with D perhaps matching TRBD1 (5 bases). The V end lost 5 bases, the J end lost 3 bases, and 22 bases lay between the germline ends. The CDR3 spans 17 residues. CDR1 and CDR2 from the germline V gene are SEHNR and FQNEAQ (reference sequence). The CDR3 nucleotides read TGTGCCAGCAGCCTCTCGGCAGGGAAATCGCGGTACACTGAAGCTTTCTTT. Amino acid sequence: CASSLSAGKSRYTEAFF.

The CDR3 reads CASSLRWGDSYNEQFF. The CDR3 bases are TGTGCCAGCAGCCTCCGTTGGGGGGACTCCTACAATGAGCAGTTCTTC. This chain joins TRBV7-2 and TRBJ2-1; TRBD2 might be the D (6 bases). Germline CDR1 reads SGHTA; CDR2 reads FQGNSA. CDR3 length: 16 residues. V was clipped by 5 bases and J by 0 bases, with 14 bases between them.

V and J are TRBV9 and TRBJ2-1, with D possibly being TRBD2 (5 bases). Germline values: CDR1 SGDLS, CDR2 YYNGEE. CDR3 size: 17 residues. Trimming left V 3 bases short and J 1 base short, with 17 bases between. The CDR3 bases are TGTGCCAGCAGCGCCGACCCGGGGTGGGAGTCCTACAATGAGCAGTTCTTC. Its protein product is CASSADPGWESYNEQFF.

CDR3 in DNA: TGTGCCAGCAGTGAAGTAATAGAGTTAGACTCCTACAATGAGCAGTTCTTC. It specifies CASSEVIELDSYNEQFF. The genes are TRBV6-1 and TRBJ2-1, with D unresolved. Germline CDR1 and CDR2: MNHNS and SASEGT. This CDR3 spans 17 amino acids. Trimming removed 1 base at V and 0 bases at J, with 13 bases between.

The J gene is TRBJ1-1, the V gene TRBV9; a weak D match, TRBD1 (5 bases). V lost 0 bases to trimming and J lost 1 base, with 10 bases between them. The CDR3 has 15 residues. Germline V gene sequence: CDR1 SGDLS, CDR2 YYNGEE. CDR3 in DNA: TGTGCCAGCAGCGTAGGTGCAGGGAAGAACACTGAAGCTTTCTTT. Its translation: CASSVGAGKNTEAFF.

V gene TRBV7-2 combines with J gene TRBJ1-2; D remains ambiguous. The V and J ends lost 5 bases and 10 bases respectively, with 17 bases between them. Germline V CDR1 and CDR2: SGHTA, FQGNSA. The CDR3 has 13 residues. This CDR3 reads CASSPGLLPVYTF. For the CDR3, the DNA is TGTGCCAGCAGCCCCGGATTGCTTCCGGTCTACACCTTC.

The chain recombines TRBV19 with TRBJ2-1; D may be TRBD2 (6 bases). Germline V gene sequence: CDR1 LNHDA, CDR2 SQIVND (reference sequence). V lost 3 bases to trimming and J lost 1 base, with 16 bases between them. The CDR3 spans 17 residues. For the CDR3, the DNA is TGTGCCAGTAGTATGGTACGGGGGAAACTTTCCTACAATGAGCAGTTCTTC. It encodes CASSMVRGKLSYNEQFF.

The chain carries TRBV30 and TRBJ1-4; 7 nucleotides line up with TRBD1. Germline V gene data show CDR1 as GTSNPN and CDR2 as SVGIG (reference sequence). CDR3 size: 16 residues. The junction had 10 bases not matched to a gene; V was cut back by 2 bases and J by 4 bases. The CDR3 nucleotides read TGTGCCTGGAGTCCTAAGGGGGGACAGTATAATGAAAAACTGTTTTTT. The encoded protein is CAWSPKGGQYNEKLFF.

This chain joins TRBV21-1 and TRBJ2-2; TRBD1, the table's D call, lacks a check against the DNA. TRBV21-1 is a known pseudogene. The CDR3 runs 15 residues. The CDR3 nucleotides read TGTGCCAGGAAGAAACAGGGAACGAACACCGGGGAGCTGTTTTTT. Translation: CARKKQGTNTGELFF.

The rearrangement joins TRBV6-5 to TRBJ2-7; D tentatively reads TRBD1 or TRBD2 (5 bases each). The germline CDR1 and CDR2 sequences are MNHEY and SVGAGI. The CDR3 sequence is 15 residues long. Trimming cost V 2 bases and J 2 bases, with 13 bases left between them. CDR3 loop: CASSYTQLGAYEQYF. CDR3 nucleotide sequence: TGTGCCAGCAGTTACACGCAACTGGGGGCCTACGAGCAGTACTTC.

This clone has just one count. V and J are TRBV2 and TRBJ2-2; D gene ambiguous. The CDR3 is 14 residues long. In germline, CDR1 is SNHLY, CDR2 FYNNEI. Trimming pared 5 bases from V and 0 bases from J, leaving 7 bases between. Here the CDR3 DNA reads TGTGCCAGCAGTTCATGGACGAACACCGGGGAGCTGTTTTTT. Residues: CASSSWTNTGELFF.

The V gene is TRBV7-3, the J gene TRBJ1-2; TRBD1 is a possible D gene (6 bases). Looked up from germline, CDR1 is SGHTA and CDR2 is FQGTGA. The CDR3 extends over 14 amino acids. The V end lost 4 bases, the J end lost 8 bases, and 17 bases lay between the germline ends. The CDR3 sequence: CASSSVGGAEGYTF. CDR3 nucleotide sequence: TGTGCCAGCAGCTCAGTCGGGGGCGCGGAGGGCTACACCTTC.

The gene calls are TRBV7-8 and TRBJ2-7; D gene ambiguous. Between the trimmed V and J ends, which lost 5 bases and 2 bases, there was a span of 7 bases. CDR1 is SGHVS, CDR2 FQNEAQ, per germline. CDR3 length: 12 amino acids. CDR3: CASSPKTYEQYF. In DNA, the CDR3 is TGTGCCAGCAGCCCGAAAACCTACGAGCAGTACTTC.

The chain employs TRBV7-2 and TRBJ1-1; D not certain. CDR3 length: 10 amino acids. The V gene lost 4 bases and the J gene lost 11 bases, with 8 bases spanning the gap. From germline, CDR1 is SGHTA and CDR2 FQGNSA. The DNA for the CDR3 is TGTGCCAGCAGCTACCAACGTGCTTTCTTT. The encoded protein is CASSYQRAFF.

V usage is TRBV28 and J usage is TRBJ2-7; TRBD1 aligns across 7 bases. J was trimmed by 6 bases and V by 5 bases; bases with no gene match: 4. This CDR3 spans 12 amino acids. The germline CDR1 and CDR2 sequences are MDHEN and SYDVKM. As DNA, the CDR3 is TGTGCCAGCAGTAATACAGGGGTCGAGCAGTACTTC. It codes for CASSNTGVEQYF.

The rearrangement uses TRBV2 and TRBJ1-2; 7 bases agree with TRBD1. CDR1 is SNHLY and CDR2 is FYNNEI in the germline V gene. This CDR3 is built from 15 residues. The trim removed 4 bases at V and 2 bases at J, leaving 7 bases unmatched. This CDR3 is CASSVGTVLNYGYTF. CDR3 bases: TGTGCCAGCAGTGTGGGGACAGTCCTCAACTATGGCTACACCTTC.

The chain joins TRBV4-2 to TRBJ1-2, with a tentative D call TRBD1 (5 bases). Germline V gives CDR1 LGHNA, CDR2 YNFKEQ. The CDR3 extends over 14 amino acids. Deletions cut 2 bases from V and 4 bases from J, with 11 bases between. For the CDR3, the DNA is TGTGCCAGCAGCCAACAAGGGGCTGGCTATGGCTACACCTTC. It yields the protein CASSQQGAGYGYTF.

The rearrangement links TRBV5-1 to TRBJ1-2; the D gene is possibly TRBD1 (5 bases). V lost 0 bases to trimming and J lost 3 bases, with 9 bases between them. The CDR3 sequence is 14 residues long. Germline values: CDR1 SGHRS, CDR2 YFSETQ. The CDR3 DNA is TGCGCCAGCAGCTTGGCTCCGGGGGACTATGGCTACACCTTC. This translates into CASSLAPGDYGYTF.